What follows describes a single T cell receptor beta chain. This record belongs to a study of CD8 T cells in Susac syndrome. Sequencing of TCR beta was carried out in blood CD8+ and CD4+ T cells. It was with random hexamers that roughly 0.45 to 1 ug RNA was reverse transcribed. From the immunoSEQ multiplex PCR reads, TCRdb called clonotypes with MiXCR, one entry per CDR3 protein. The sample yields 200,000 or so distinct CDR3 sequences, around 96% seen once. Source material: CD4+ T cells from PBMCs. The TCR originated in a human donor with multiple sclerosis.

This chain's CDR3 is CASTGAYEQYF. Written as DNA, the CDR3 is TGTGCCAGCACCGGAGCCTACGAGCAGTACTTC. The chain has TRBV2 and TRBJ2-7; D ambiguous. Per germline, CDR1 SNHLY and CDR2 FYNNEI. Trimming took 7 bases from V and 2 from J, leaving 6 bases between them. The length of the CDR3 is 11 residues.